This note documents a single T cell receptor beta chain sequence. The specificity of this receptor is unknown. Within one base of it there is no much larger clone, and no base qualities were kept. Library generation was performed with the immunoSEQ multiplex PCR assay. For the multiplex PCR, a mixture combining 60 forward primers for TCR Vbeta segments and 13 reverse primers for TCR Jbeta segments was used. Amplification of the CDR3 region of rearranged TCR beta genes was performed with a multiplex PCR assay on genomic DNA. On the Illumina HiSeq System, the amplified TCR beta libraries were sequenced as 87-base-pair reads. Per the original workflow: A later analysis tallied roughly 78 million unique TCR beta chains across the 640 or so repertoires, and roughly 11 million of those chains were shared by two or more donors. To remove PCR and sequencing errors, raw reads were error-corrected and collapsed into unique sequences using a nearest-neighbor algorithm that merged closely related sequences. V, D and J gene segments were assigned by aligning CDR3 sequences to IMGT reference sequences. For a sequence to be retained, at least a six-nucleotide match to both a V gene segment and a J gene segment was required. Rearrangements were called productive when the CDR3 lacked stop codons and stayed in frame with V and J; all others were non-productive. Following IMGT convention, CDR3 was defined as the stretch from the second conserved V-encoded cysteine up to the conserved J-encoded phenylalanine. In an earlier analysis of around 540 of the donors, sequences lacking an unambiguous match to a single V gene segment were excluded. In an earlier analysis of some 590 of the donors, V segments were called functional above 56.7% productive rearrangements and were called segregating when the between-donor standard deviation exceeded 5%. To diagnose cytomegalovirus status from the catalog of TCR beta chain sequences, a statistical classification framework was built. A later analysis assigned V and J genes by comparing TCR nucleotide sequences with IMGT/GENE-DB human TR gene sequences. Using the TCRdist pipeline, a later analysis assigned CDR3 sequences along with most-parsimonious VDJ recombination scenarios. In a later analysis, every TCR beta chain was defined by the combination of its CDR3 amino acid sequence and its V-gene family, and reads without a unique V-gene family were dropped. A later analysis removed 592 highly shared, low-generation-probability nucleotide sequences to deal with suspected cross-contamination and a sequencing artifact. For each public chain, a later analysis derived a clonal expansion index from normalized ranks of inferred template counts within each repertoire. In a later analysis, generation probabilities were computed using a VDJ recombination model fitted to out-of-frame rearrangements, and the results were checked against IGoR. In a later analysis, hypergeometric tests were used to score TCR-TCR, TCR-HLA and TCR-CMV co-occurrence, with a repertoire-size bias correction applied to TCR pairs. A later analysis estimated false discovery rates by permuting HLA or CMV assignments 20 times. In a later analysis, co-occurring TCRs were grouped with DBSCAN, and TCRdist sequence similarity was added when clustering was performed within HLA-allele-positive subsets. For co-occurrence clustering, repertoires with fewer than 30,000 or more than 120,000 public chains were excluded, along with several repertoires with anomalous nucleotide sharing. TCRdb limited this immuneACCESS table to in-frame rearrangements with V and J called. A share of clones is missing; checked studies link under half to unresolved V genes, and the rest is unexplained. That table is the source of V, J and clone size, and D and trimming were worked out from the DNA. The sample yields under 200,000 clones; about 80% were counted once. The top ten clones comprise around 2.2% of the sample.

The entry originates in a study of cytomegalovirus exposure and HLA in healthy donors (dated by TCRdb to the late 2010s). Some background on the complete study: An earlier analysis of fewer than 750 of the donors reported approximately 280 Gb of sequence data and around 110 million unique TCR beta sequences obtained from around 190 million T cells. Approximately 300 gigabases of sequencing data and around 85 million unique TCR sequences made up an early release that covered some 640 HLA-typed donors. The genetic ancestry cluster associated with self-reported Caucasian donors included approximately 85% of the 300 to 400 genotyped donors. The study aimed to test whether cataloging public T cell receptors could reveal signatures of past pathogen exposure. The study profiled the T cell repertoires of 550 to 700 subjects by immunosequencing and related them to cytomegalovirus serostatus. A separate validation cohort of about 110 different subjects was used in addition to the roughly 620-subject first cohort. To predict cytomegalovirus infection status, the study combined high-throughput TCR immunosequencing, statistical association of individual TCRs with disease status, and machine learning. A later analysis re-analyzed previously published TCR beta repertoires from 650 to 800 donors and added high-resolution HLA genotyping to study TCR occurrence patterns. The later analysis used no new phenotypic data to find candidate immune exposures, relying instead on TCR beta sequences and their occurrence across donors. To decide whether each TCR beta V gene segment behaved as functional or pseudogenic, an earlier analysis of fewer than 750 of the donors relied on high-throughput TCR beta sequencing. Donor age, sex, ethnicity and CMV serostatus were collected together with the repertoire data. A later genetic analysis took genome-wide SNP genotypes for about three fifths of the 666 donors and used that subset as a discovery cohort. Every repertoire in the discovery cohort had been generated on one and the same sequencing platform. Class I and class II HLA loci were covered by the typing at four-digit resolution. Typing coverage varied by locus: roughly 620-630 donors for A, B, C, DRB1 and DQB1; roughly 500 for DQA1; around 570 for DPA1; about 450 for DPB1. A handful of DR-DQ haplotypes were handled as single units for association and clustering because linkage in the cohort was strong. Among over 350 genotyped donors of the cohort, an average of roughly 240,000 unique TCR beta nucleotide sequences were sequenced per donor, roughly 20% of them non-productive. The paper as a whole reports these results and caveats: A later genetic analysis associated a missense DCLRE1C variant with V-gene and J-gene trimming of TCR beta chains, and an independent cohort replicated the association. A further reported finding was that TCR beta sequences accurately predicted the HLA-A and HLA-B alleles for most subjects in the first cohort. A later analysis found that HLA-associated TCR beta chains were more clonally expanded and had lower generation probabilities than equally common non-associated chains. It was suggested by the authors that the approach could potentially be generalized to other disease states and immunological phenotypes. The earlier analysis of approximately 540 of the donors excluded roughly 16 rarely observed V segments, including chromosome 9 orphons, because counts were too low. According to a later analysis, parvovirus B19, influenza, CMV and Epstein-Barr virus appeared linked to several top co-occurrence clusters. Specific HLA alleles were associated with over 15,000 TCR beta sequences at a false discovery rate of 0.05 in a later analysis. In the study, approximately 160 TCR beta chains were listed as associated with cytomegalovirus. Roughly uniform sequencing depth across donors was assumed in presence/absence analyses, although this assumption may not hold. A cluster of highly shared sequence variants was judged likely to be a technical artifact of the sequencing pipeline. In an earlier analysis of 587 of the donors, most TCR beta V segments appeared in productive rearrangements about 87% or about 30% of the time, broadly matching IMGT annotations. Because some donors lacked HLA typing at each locus, the association tests relied only on the typed subset. In vitro tests confirmed that a few of the cytomegalovirus-associated TCR beta chains recognize cytomegalovirus antigens. In both the original and validation cohorts, the classifier was reported to diagnose cytomegalovirus status with high specificity and sensitivity. A later analysis found that most CMV-associated TCR beta chains appeared HLA-restricted, with HLA associations seemingly driven largely by CMV exposure. Correlated functional status among segregating V segments might be attributable to linkage disequilibrium, but an unknown experimental factor could not be ruled out. The only immune exposure information available for the cohort was CMV serostatus. A later analysis found that TCR association rates varied across HLA loci, with DRB1 alleles showing the most associated TCRs and HLA-C alleles the fewest. Some IMGT-functional V segments, including TRBV6-2 and TRBV6-3, could not be distinguished by the 87-base-pair reads and were therefore excluded. While some public TCRs were present in many individuals, most TCR sequences turned up only very rarely across donors. According to a later genetic analysis, donors in an Asian-associated ancestry cluster had fewer N-insertions in productive TCRs than the approximately 630-donor mean. Strong co-occurrence of HLA alleles, especially DR and DQ, made assigning TCR associations to individual alleles difficult. Only TCR beta chains were sequenced in this cohort, and the absence of alpha or paired-chain data limited detectable features.

The trim is 3 bases for V and 3 bases for J, with a gap of 11 bases between the germline ends. CDR1 is given as SGHNT and CDR2 as YENEEA, both from the germline V gene. From cysteine to phenylalanine, the CDR3 is 14 amino acids long. Only the CDR3 DNA is retained, 42 bases long and in frame from the first base. The cohort comprised 710 or so healthy bone marrow donors. At the time of sampling, all cohort members were nominally healthy, though unrecorded immune exposures were likely present. The donor was CMV seropositive and was included in the group of 250 to 300 seropositive cohort members. A peripheral blood sample was provided by each donor, and peripheral blood mononuclear cells were used for TCR beta sequencing. Genomic DNA was extracted from the blood cell samples with the Qiagen DNeasy Blood Extraction Kit.

The sequence joins TRBV11-3 to TRBJ2-5; perhaps TRBD1 is the D gene, with 6 bases matching. Specimen: PBMCs. This TCR came from a man aged 50 to 60 in good health and CMV-seropositive. The CDR3 amino acid sequence is: CASSLNRDKETQYF. The DNA reads as follows: TGTGCCAGCAGCTTGAACCGGGACAAAGAGACCCAGTACTTC.